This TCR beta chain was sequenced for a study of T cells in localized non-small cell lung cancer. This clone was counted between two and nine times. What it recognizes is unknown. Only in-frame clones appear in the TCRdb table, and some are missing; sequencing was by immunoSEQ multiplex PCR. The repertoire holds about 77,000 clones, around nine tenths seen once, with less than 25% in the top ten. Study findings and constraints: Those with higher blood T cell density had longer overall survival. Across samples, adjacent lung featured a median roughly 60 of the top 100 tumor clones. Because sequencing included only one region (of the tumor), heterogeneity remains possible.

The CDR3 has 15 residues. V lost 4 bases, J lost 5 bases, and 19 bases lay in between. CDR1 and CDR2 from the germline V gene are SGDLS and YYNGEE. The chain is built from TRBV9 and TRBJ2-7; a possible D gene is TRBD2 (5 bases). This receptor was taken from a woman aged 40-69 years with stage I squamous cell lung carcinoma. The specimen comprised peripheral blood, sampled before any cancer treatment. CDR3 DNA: TGTGCCAGCAGCACCCGGGATTGGGGAGTGGACGAGCAGTACTTC. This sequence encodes CASSTRDWGVDEQYF.